This T cell receptor (beta chain) was retrieved from a study of cytomegalovirus exposure and HLA in healthy donors. Concerning this clone itself: As yet, its antigen is unknown.

CDR3 size: 15 residues. The germline V gene encodes CDR1 MNHNS and CDR2 SASEGT. With 6 bases clipped from V and 4 bases from J, the junction kept 5 bases outside the gene matches. Profiling relied on immunoSEQ multiplex PCR, and the TCRdb table lists in-frame clones only, not all of them. The sample carries about 240,000 clones, 70% to 90% recorded once. General study results and limits: Among the CMV-associated chains, a few were confirmed in vitro as specific for CMV antigens. In the roughly 120 validation repertoires, a later analysis found that first-cohort TCR clusters tended to co-occur.

While the first cohort had 650 to 850 subjects, the donors belonged to the separate validation cohort of over a hundred subjects. The sequencing input was PBMCs. This receptor was identified in a woman in her twenties or thirties in good health and CMV-seropositive. The rearrangement uses TRBV6-1 and TRBJ2-3; 12 bases are a match to TRBD1. For the CDR3, the DNA is TGTGCCAGCAGGGCCGGGACAGGGGGCGCAGATACGCAGTATTTT. It yields the protein CASRAGTGGADTQYF.